The source of this T cell receptor beta chain is a study of cytomegalovirus exposure and HLA in healthy donors. Germline assignment: CDR1 LNHDA and CDR2 SQIVND (reference sequence). The V and J ends lost 6 bases and 4 bases, in that order; junction bases with no gene match: 15. The CDR3 totals 17 residues. PCR involved 60 Vbeta and 13 Jbeta primers. The data were produced by immunoSEQ multiplex PCR, yet TCRdb's version contains in-frame clones alone and is incomplete. Here the sample table reports 40,000 to 45,000 clones. Sequencing was performed on PBMCs. The genes are TRBV19 and TRBJ2-5, with TRBD1 identical over 9 bases. This TCR was sampled from a man in his thirties or forties in good health and CMV-seronegative. CDR3 bases: TGTGCCAGTAGGCAGATATCCGCTGGACAGGGGCGAGAGACCCAGTACTTC. Amino acids: CASRQISAGQGRETQYF.